This T cell receptor beta chain appears in the sequencing data of a study of shared clonotypes between healthy human individuals. Overall study: The donor pool was made up of a couple of women and a few men aged 18 to 49. Regarding the study as a whole: Sequencing depth was expected to affect clonotype sharing among donors.

CD45RO-negative CD8 cells positively selected for CCR7 made up the naive population, which excluded terminally differentiated effector memory CD45RA+ cells. About this clone: Its antigen is currently unknown.

Some 30,000 T cell genomes, or approximately 200 ng DNA, went into the sorted-subset replicate PCRs. Repertoires were generated with immunoSEQ multiplex PCR, while TCRdb's copy carries only in-frame clones and drops some. The table shows roughly 2,000,000 clones, with 85% to 95% occurring only once. Sequencing was carried out using naive CD8+ T cells sorted from blood. The TCR comes from a man aged 18-30 years in good health.

CDR3 coding DNA: TGTGCCAGCAGCGGGGGACTTCCTACCTACAATGAGCAGTTCTTC. Encoded protein: CASSGGLPTYNEQFF. The chain uses TRBV13 and TRBJ2-1; D perhaps matches TRBD2 (6 bases). The CDR3 length is 15 residues. CDR1 is PRHDT, CDR2 FYEKMQ, per germline (reference sequence). The germline V and J ends were trimmed by 5 bases and 2 bases, with 13 bases remaining between them.